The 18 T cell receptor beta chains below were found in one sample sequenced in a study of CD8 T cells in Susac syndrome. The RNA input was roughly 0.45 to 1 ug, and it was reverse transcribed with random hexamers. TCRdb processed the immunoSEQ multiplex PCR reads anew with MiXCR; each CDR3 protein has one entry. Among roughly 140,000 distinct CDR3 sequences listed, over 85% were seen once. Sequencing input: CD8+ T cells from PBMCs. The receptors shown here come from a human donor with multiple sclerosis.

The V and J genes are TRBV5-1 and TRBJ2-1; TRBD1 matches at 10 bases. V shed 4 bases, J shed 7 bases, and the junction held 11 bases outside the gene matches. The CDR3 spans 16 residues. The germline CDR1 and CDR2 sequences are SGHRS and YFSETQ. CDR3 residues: CASSRTRDRGVNEQFF. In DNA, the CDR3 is TGCGCCAGCAGCCGAACCCGGGACAGGGGCGTAAATGAGCAGTTCTTC. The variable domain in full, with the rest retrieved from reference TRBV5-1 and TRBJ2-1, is KAGVTQTPRYLIKTRGQQVTLSCSPISGHRSVSWYQQTPGQGLQFLFEYFSETQRNKGNFPGRFSGRQFSNSRSEMNVSTLELGDSALYLCASSRTRDRGVNEQFFGPGTRLTVL.

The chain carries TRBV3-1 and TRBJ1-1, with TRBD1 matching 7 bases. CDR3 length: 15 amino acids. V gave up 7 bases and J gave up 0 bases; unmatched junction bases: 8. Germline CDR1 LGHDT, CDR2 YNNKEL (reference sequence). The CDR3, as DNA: TGTGCCAGCACCCAGCCGGGACAGCTGAACACTGAAGCTTTCTTT. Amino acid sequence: CASTQPGQLNTEAFF. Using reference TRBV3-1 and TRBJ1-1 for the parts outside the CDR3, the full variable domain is DTAVSQTPKYLVTQMGNDKSIKCEQNLGHDTMYWYKQDSKKFLKIMFSYNNKELIINETVPNRFSPKSPDKAHLNLHINSLELGDSAVYFCASTQPGQLNTEAFFGQGTRLTVV.

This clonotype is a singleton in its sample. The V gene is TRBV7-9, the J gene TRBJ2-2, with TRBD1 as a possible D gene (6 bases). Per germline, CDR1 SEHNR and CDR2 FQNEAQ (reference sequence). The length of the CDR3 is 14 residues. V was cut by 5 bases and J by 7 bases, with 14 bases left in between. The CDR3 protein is CASSAWDTGGELFF. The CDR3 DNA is TGTGCCAGCAGCGCCTGGGACACTGGCGGGGAGCTGTTTTTT.

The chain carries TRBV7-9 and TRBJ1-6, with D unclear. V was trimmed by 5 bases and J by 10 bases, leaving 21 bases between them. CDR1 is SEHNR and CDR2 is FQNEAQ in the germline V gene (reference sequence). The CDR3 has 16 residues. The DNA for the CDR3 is TGTGCCAGCAGCCAGCTCGGCGACGTGGAGATGTCACCCCTCCACTTT. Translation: CASSQLGDVEMSPLHF.

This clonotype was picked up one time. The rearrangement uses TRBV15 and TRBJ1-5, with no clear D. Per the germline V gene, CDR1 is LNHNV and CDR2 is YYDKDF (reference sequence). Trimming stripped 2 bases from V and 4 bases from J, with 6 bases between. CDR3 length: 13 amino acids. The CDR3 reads CATSRFKNQPQHF. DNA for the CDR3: TGTGCCACCAGCAGATTCAAAAATCAGCCCCAGCATTTT.

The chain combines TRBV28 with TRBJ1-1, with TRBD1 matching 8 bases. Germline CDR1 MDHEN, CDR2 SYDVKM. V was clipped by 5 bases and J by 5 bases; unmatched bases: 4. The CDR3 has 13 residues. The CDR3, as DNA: TGTGCCAGCAGTATGACAGGGGCAACTGAAGCTTTCTTT. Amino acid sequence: CASSMTGATEAFF.

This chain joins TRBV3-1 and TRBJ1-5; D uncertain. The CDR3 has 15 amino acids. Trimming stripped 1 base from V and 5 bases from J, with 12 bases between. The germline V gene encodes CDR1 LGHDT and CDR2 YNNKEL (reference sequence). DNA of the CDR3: TGTGCCAGCAGCCAAGGTGGAGGGTTTTATCAGCCCCAGCATTTT. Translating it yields CASSQGGGFYQPQHF.

The CDR3 sequence is CASSSLLYREPNTEAFF. CDR3 sequence (DNA): TGTGCCAGCAGCTCCCTCCTCTACAGGGAGCCGAACACTGAAGCTTTCTTT. The rearrangement joins TRBV7-9 to TRBJ1-1, with TRBD1 as a possible D gene (6 bases). This CDR3 region has 17 residues. Germline CDR1 SEHNR, CDR2 FQNEAQ (reference sequence). V shed 4 bases and J shed 1 base, with 19 bases lying between them.

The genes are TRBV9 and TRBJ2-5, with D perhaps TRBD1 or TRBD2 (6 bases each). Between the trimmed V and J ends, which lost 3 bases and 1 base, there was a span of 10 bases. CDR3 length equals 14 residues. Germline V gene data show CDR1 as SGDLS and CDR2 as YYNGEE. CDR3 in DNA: TGTGCCAGCAGCGGAGGGGGGCTCCAAGAGACCCAGTACTTC. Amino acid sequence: CASSGGGLQETQYF. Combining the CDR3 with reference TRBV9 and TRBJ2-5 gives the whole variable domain DSGVTQTPKHLITATGQRVTLRCSPRSGDLSVYWYQQSLDQGLQFLIQYYNGEERAKGNILERFSAQQFPDLHSELNLSSLELGDSALYFCASSGGGLQETQYFGPGTRLLVL.

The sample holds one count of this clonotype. DNA of the CDR3: TGCAGTGCTAGGCTGGTACCGGGCACAGATACGCAGTATTTT. This gives the protein CSARLVPGTDTQYF. The chain is built from TRBV20-1 and TRBJ2-3, with no clear D. V lost 3 bases to trimming and J lost 1 base, with 11 bases between them. This CDR3 comprises 14 residues. Germline V CDR1 and CDR2: DFQATT, SNEGSKA (reference sequence).

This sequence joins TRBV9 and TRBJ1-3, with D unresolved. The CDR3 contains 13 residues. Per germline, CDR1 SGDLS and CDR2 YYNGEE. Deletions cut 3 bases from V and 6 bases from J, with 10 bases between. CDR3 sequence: CASSAPDLNTIYF. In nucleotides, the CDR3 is TGTGCCAGCAGCGCCCCCGATTTAAACACCATATATTTT.

CDR3 nucleotide sequence: TGTGCCAGCAGTTGGGTCCCACCCATGGATGGCTACACCTTC. Translation gives CASSWVPPMDGYTF. This chain uses TRBV27 with TRBJ1-2; D ambiguous. The V end lost 4 bases, the J end lost 6 bases, and 15 bases lay between the germline ends. The CDR3 runs 14 residues. Germline values: CDR1 MNHEY, CDR2 SMNVEV (reference sequence).

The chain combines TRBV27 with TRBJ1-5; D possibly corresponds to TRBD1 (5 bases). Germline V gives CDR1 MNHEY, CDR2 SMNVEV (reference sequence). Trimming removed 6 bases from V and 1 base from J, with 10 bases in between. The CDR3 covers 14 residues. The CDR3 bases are TGTGCCAGCAGACATGGGGGGAGCAATCAGCCCCAGCATTTT. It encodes CASRHGGSNQPQHF.

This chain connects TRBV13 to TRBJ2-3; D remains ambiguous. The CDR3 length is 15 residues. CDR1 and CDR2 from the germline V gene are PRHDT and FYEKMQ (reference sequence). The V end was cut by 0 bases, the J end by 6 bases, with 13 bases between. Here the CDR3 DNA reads TGTGCCAGCAGCTTAGGTCGAGAGCTCCCCGATACGCAGTATTTT. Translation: CASSLGRELPDTQYF.

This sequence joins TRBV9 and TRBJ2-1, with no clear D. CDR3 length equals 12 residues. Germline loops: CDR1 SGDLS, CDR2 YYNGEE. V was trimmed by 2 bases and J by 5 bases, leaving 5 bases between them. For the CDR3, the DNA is TGTGCCAGCAGCGTTCGGCACAATGAGCAGTTCTTC. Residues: CASSVRHNEQFF.

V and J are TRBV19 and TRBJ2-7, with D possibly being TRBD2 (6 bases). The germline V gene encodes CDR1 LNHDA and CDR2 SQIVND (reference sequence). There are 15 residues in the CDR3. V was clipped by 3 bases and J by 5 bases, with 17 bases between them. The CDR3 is CASSIQRQGGNEQYF. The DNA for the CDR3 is TGTGCCAGTAGTATCCAAAGGCAGGGAGGCAACGAGCAGTACTTC.

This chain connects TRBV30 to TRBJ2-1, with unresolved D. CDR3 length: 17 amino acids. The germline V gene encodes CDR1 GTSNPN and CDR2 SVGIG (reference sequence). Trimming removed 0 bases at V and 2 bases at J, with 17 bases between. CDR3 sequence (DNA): TGTGCCTGGAGTGTACGGAAAGGAAGGGCTGCCTACAATGAGCAGTTCTTC. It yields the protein CAWSVRKGRAAYNEQFF.

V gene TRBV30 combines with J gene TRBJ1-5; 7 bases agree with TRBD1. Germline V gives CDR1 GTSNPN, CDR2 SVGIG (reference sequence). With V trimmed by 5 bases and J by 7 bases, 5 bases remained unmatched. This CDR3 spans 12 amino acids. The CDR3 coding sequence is TGTGCCTGGGGGCAGGGGGTCCAGCCCCAGCATTTT. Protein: CAWGQGVQPQHF.